These 11 T cell receptor beta chains came from one sample sequenced in a study of blood T cell repertoires in COVID-19. Measured with immunoSEQ multiplex PCR; TCRdb has only the in-frame clones, and not every one. The table records about 190,000 clones, about 80% of them present only once. Sequenced material: peripheral blood. The receptors originated from a woman aged 60-75 years with COVID-19, enrolled during active disease.

The rearrangement uses TRBV28 and TRBJ1-1; no clear D. CDR1 and CDR2 from the germline V gene are MDHEN and SYDVKM. The CDR3 has 16 residues. The DNA for the CDR3 is TGTGCGACCGGGGAGGCCCGACTATTCATGAACACTGAAGCTTTCTTT. Translation gives CATGEARLFMNTEAFF.

This clone appeared a single time. This chain uses TRBV18 with TRBJ2-1; a weak D match, TRBD2 (5 bases). Germline loops: CDR1 KGHSH, CDR2 LQKENI. V was trimmed by 3 bases and J by 6 bases, leaving 12 bases between them. This CDR3 has 14 residues. The CDR3 DNA reads as TGTGCCAGCTCACCCTTTACTAGGATCAATGAGCAGTTCTTC. Translating it yields CASSPFTRINEQFF. Based on the CDR3 plus reference TRBV18 and TRBJ2-1, the full variable domain is NAGVMQNPRHLVRRRGQEARLRCSPMKGHSHVYWYRQLPEEGLKFMVYLQKENIIDESGMPKERFSAEFPKEGPSILRIQQVVRGDSAAYFCASSPFTRINEQFFGPGTRLTVL.

The genes are TRBV6-5 and TRBJ2-5; 8 bases map to TRBD1. The trim removed 8 bases at V and 5 bases at J, leaving 4 bases unmatched. Germline values: CDR1 MNHEY, CDR2 SVGAGI. This CDR3 is 12 amino acids long. The CDR3 DNA reads as TGTGCCAGCTCCAGGGGGCCGGAGACCCAGTACTTC. Protein: CASSRGPETQYF.

CDR3 loop: CASSVGEAKNTEAFF. The CDR3 nucleotides read TGTGCCAGCAGCGTAGGTGAGGCAAAAAACACTGAAGCTTTCTTT. The chain carries TRBV9 and TRBJ1-1; D is unclear. Germline lookup yields CDR1 SGDLS and CDR2 YYNGEE. The CDR3 is made up of 15 amino acids. With 0 bases removed from V and 2 bases from J, the gap between germline ends came to 11 bases.

V gene TRBV3-1 (or the pseudogene TRBV3-2) combines with J gene TRBJ1-3; D is possibly TRBD1 (5 bases). In germline, CDR1 is LGHDT, CDR2 YNNKEL (reference sequence). Trimming left V 7 bases short and J 0 bases short, with 16 bases between. The CDR3 runs 16 residues. CDR3 sequence reads: CASTRTARVSGNTIYF. The CDR3 DNA follows: TGTGCCAGCACCAGGACGGCCAGGGTCTCTGGAAACACCATATATTTT.

The V call is TRBV11-2, the J call TRBJ2-7; 10 bases line up with TRBD1. CDR3 length: 15 amino acids. V was pared by 1 base and J by 6 bases, with 6 bases of the junction left unmatched. Per germline, CDR1 SGHAT and CDR2 FQNNGV. The CDR3 loop is CASSLGRQGAGEQYV. The CDR3 bases are TGTGCCAGCAGCTTAGGACGACAGGGGGCTGGCGAGCAGTACGTC.

The sample holds one count of this clone. The chain combines TRBV28 with TRBJ2-7; D might be TRBD1 (8 bases). Trimming took off 6 bases at V and 3 bases at J, with 18 bases between the two ends. Germline V gene lookup returns CDR1 MDHEN and CDR2 SYDVKM. The CDR3 totals 15 residues. The CDR3 nucleotides read TGTGCCAGCAGGAAAGCGGGACAGGCCAACTACGAGCAGTACTTC. Translation: CASRKAGQANYEQYF.

In this sample, this clone turned up a few times. The chain links TRBV5-8 to TRBJ2-1, with 8 bases identical to TRBD1. Germline CDR1 and CDR2: SGHTS and YDEGEE. CDR3 length: 15 residues. The V segment lost 4 bases and the J segment 0 bases; nucleotides outside the gene matches: 3. CDR3: CASSRGQGSYNEQFF. CDR3 DNA sequence: TGTGCCAGCAGCAGAGGACAGGGCTCCTACAATGAGCAGTTCTTC.

V is TRBV6-5 and J is TRBJ2-5, with 7 bases lining up with TRBD2. The CDR3 consists of 13 residues. The germline V gene has CDR1 MNHEY and CDR2 SVGAGI. With 6 bases clipped from V and 2 bases from J, the junction kept 3 bases outside the gene matches. In DNA, the CDR3 is TGTGCCAGCAGCGGGACTATACAAGAGACCCAGTACTTC. Translated, it gives CASSGTIQETQYF.

The chain is built from TRBV19 and TRBJ1-2; tentatively, D is TRBD1 (6 bases). Looked up from germline, CDR1 is LNHDA and CDR2 is SQIVND (reference sequence). V lost 6 bases to trimming and J lost 4 bases, with 12 bases between them. The CDR3 has 13 residues. CDR3 amino acids: CASSKQGSYGYTF. CDR3 DNA sequence: TGTGCCAGTAGCAAACAGGGCTCCTATGGCTACACCTTC.

The chain carries TRBV19 and TRBJ2-6; D might be TRBD1 (6 bases). CDR3 length equals 16 residues. Germline assignment: CDR1 LNHDA and CDR2 SQIVND (reference sequence). Trimming shortened V by 7 bases and J by 0 bases, and 13 bases separated the two germline ends. The CDR3 DNA is TGTGCCAGTACCCTTGTACAGGGCTCTGGGGCCAACGTCCTGACTTTC. Its translation: CASTLVQGSGANVLTF.